One sample yielded the 21 T cell receptor beta chains listed below, sequenced in a study of blood T cell repertoires in COVID-19. Data came from immunoSEQ multiplex PCR; TCRdb stores just in-frame clones and leaves some out. The sample contains some 83,000 clones, roughly four fifths of which appear only once. Input material: peripheral blood. Source of these receptors: a human donor in a cohort sampled during active COVID-19.

This clone showed up just once. This sequence joins TRBV4-1 and TRBJ1-2; 7 bases map to TRBD1. The CDR3 runs 17 residues. Trimming took 4 bases from V and 2 from J; bases not matched to a gene: 13. Germline V gives CDR1 MGHRA, CDR2 YSYEKL. The CDR3 coding sequence is TGCGCCAGCAGCCGGAACCGGGAGGGGGCCGCCAACTATGGCTACACCTTC. Its protein is CASSRNREGAANYGYTF.

The chain joins TRBV3-1 (or the pseudogene TRBV3-2) to TRBJ1-6; D is perhaps TRBD1 (5 bases). CDR1 is LGHDT and CDR2 is YNNKEL in the germline V gene (reference sequence). The CDR3 consists of 16 residues. Deletions cut 4 bases from V and 8 bases from J, with 18 bases between. CDR3: CASSLGGSNFDSPLHF. The CDR3 region has the DNA TGTGCCAGCAGCCTGGGGGGGAGTAATTTTGATTCACCCCTCCACTTT.

The V call is TRBV3-1 (or the pseudogene TRBV3-2), the J call TRBJ1-1; D is perhaps TRBD1 (6 bases). Trimming took off 0 bases at V and 9 bases at J, with 23 bases between the two ends. CDR3 length: 17 amino acids. Germline V gene data show CDR1 as LGHDT and CDR2 as YNNKEL (reference sequence). CDR3 nucleotide sequence: TGTGCCAGCAGCCAAGATCTGGGCAGGGGAATTGGACTGAAAGCTTTCTTT. It encodes CASSQDLGRGIGLKAFF.

This rearrangement joins TRBV2 to TRBJ2-7; D is possibly TRBD2 (5 bases). Gene TRBJ2-1 matches the end of the DNA better, so the J call may be wrong. The germline gives CDR1 SNHLY, CDR2 FYNNEI. CDR3 length equals 13 residues. The CDR3 loop reads CATSTGLYNEQFF. CDR3 sequence (DNA): TGTGCCACCTCGACCGGACTTTACAATGAGCAGTTCTTC.

This clone came up a few times. V usage is TRBV12-5 and J usage is TRBJ1-2, with a tentative D call TRBD1 (6 bases). In germline, CDR1 is LGHNT, CDR2 FRNRAP. This CDR3 has 13 amino acids. V lost 4 bases and J lost 5, with 11 bases in between. The CDR3, as DNA: TGTGCTAGTGGTTCCGAGGGGGGGTATGGCTACACCTTC. As protein: CASGSEGGYGYTF.

The chain uses TRBV6-1 and TRBJ2-5; a weak D match, TRBD2 (6 bases). Per germline, CDR1 MNHNS and CDR2 SASEGT. Trimming left V 0 bases short and J 5 bases short, with 13 bases between. The CDR3 spans 15 residues. The CDR3 bases are TGTGCCAGCAGTGAAGCCCGGGACTCATGGGAGACCCAGTACTTC. Its protein is CASSEARDSWETQYF.

The rearrangement uses TRBV14 and TRBJ2-3; 8 bases match TRBD1. The junction had 0 bases not matched to a gene; V was cut back by 1 base and J by 3 bases. The CDR3 consists of 14 residues. The V gene's germline CDR1 is SGHDN and CDR2 FVKESK. The CDR3: CASSQGTGTDTQYF. The CDR3 nucleotides are TGTGCCAGCAGCCAAGGGACAGGGACAGATACGCAGTATTTT.

The chain uses TRBV7-9 and TRBJ2-2; perhaps TRBD2 as D (6 bases). The V end was cut by 5 bases, the J end by 2 bases, with 15 bases between. Germline V gene lookup returns CDR1 SEHNR and CDR2 FQNEAQ (reference sequence). CDR3 length equals 16 residues. CDR3: CASSPLEGLNTGELFF. In DNA form, the CDR3 reads TGTGCCAGCAGCCCCTTGGAGGGGCTCAACACCGGGGAGCTGTTTTTT.

The chain employs TRBV19 and TRBJ2-1; 10 bases match TRBD1. Germline lookup yields CDR1 LNHDA and CDR2 SQIVND (reference sequence). Losses at the gene ends were 1 base for V and 9 bases for J; bases not matched to a gene: 9. CDR3 length equals 16 residues. CDR3 in amino acids: CASSIARGQGSSEQFF. In DNA form, the CDR3 reads TGTGCCAGTAGTATAGCCCGGGGACAGGGGAGTAGTGAGCAGTTCTTC.

V gene TRBV3-1 (or the pseudogene TRBV3-2) combines with J gene TRBJ2-3; tentative D call: TRBD2 (7 bases). Germline assignment: CDR1 LGHDT and CDR2 YNNKEL (reference sequence). Trimming left V 4 bases short and J 1 base short, with 15 bases between. The CDR3 has 16 residues. The CDR3 region has the DNA TGTGCCAGCAGCCTTCGAGGAGGGGGGGGCACAGATACGCAGTATTTT. It codes for CASSLRGGGGTDTQYF.

This clone was recorded a few times. V gene TRBV7-8 combines with J gene TRBJ2-5; D perhaps matches TRBD1 (6 bases). The CDR3 has 15 residues. The germline gives CDR1 SGHVS, CDR2 FQNEAQ. Trimming stripped 3 bases from V and 5 bases from J, with 16 bases between. The CDR3 spells CASSFRRQEQETQYF. The DNA of the CDR3 is TGTGCCAGCAGCTTCAGGCGACAGGAACAGGAGACCCAGTACTTC.

CDR3 DNA: TGTGCCAGCAGTCGTAGGGGTTTGAGCACAGATACGCAGTATTTT. This gives the protein CASSRRGLSTDTQYF. The chain uses TRBV6-5 and TRBJ2-3, with D maybe TRBD1 (5 bases). CDR3 length: 15 amino acids. Germline CDR1 is MNHEY and CDR2 is SVGAGI. The V end was cut by 5 bases, the J end by 0 bases, with 12 bases between.

The chain uses TRBV19 and TRBJ1-1, with D uncertain. Deletions cut 8 bases from V and 1 base from J, with 5 bases between. Germline V CDR1 and CDR2: LNHDA, SQIVND (reference sequence). This CDR3 spans 11 amino acids. The CDR3 DNA reads TGTGCCAGTCCGAGGAACACTGAAGCTTTCTTT. Translation gives CASPRNTEAFF.

The J gene is TRBJ1-5, the V gene TRBV27; 8 bases are shared with TRBD1. CDR1 and CDR2 from the germline V gene are MNHEY and SMNVEV (reference sequence). After removal of 6 bases from V and 7 bases from J, the junction contained 11 bases not matched to a gene. CDR3 length: 15 residues. CDR3 nucleotide sequence: TGTGCCAGCAGACCTACAGGACAGGGAGGCCAGCCCCAGCATTTT. Translating it yields CASRPTGQGGQPQHF.

The rearrangement uses TRBV3-1 (or the pseudogene TRBV3-2) and TRBJ1-2, with 9 nucleotides matching TRBD1. CDR3 size: 15 residues. Germline assignment: CDR1 LGHDT and CDR2 YNNKEL (reference sequence). J was trimmed by 6 bases and V by 1 base; bases with no gene match: 6. CDR3 region: CASSQGGTGSNGYTF. The DNA of the CDR3 is TGTGCCAGCAGCCAAGGGGGGACAGGGAGTAATGGCTACACCTTC.

The genes are TRBV28 and TRBJ1-2; maybe TRBD1 (5 bases). V lost 1 base and J 3 bases, leaving 6 bases between the germline ends. In germline, CDR1 is MDHEN, CDR2 SYDVKM. The CDR3 loop spans 13 amino acids. The CDR3 bases are TGTGCCAGCAGTTTATCGACAGACTATGGCTACACCTTC. This codes for CASSLSTDYGYTF.

This chain joins TRBV28 and TRBJ1-2; no reliable D call. CDR3 length: 13 amino acids. The germline CDR1 and CDR2 sequences are MDHEN and SYDVKM. V lost 8 bases and J lost 2, with 12 bases in between. In DNA, the CDR3 is TGTGCCAGCTCCAACACAATGAACTATGGCTACACCTTC. Translating gives CASSNTMNYGYTF.

The chain carries TRBV18 and TRBJ2-1; D might be TRBD1 (6 bases). Trimming took 0 bases from V and 9 from J, leaving 18 bases between them. CDR1 and CDR2 from the germline V gene are KGHSH and LQKENI. The CDR3 is made up of 16 amino acids. DNA of the CDR3: TGTGCCAGCTCACCACCCCCCCAATACAGGGAAAGTGAGCAGTTCTTC. Encoded protein: CASSPPPQYRESEQFF.

The chain is built from TRBV18 and TRBJ2-4; a weak D match, TRBD2 (5 bases). From germline, CDR1 is KGHSH and CDR2 LQKENI. V was trimmed by 5 bases and J by 7 bases, leaving 21 bases between them. The CDR3 sequence is 16 residues long. CDR3 region: CASSKTLRGGVNIQYF. CDR3 DNA: TGTGCCAGCTCAAAAACCCTCCGGGGTGGGGTGAACATTCAGTACTTC.

The chain carries TRBV4-1 and TRBJ2-5; TRBD2 might be the D (6 bases). Per the germline V gene, CDR1 is MGHRA and CDR2 is YSYEKL. CDR3 length: 14 residues. The V gene lost 4 bases and the J gene lost 4 bases, with 13 bases spanning the gap. The CDR3: CASSPRQEGETQYF. As DNA, the CDR3 is TGCGCCAGCAGCCCACGGCAGGAGGGAGAGACCCAGTACTTC.

V and J are TRBV9 and TRBJ2-3, with D uncertain. CDR1 is SGDLS and CDR2 is YYNGEE in the germline V gene. Trimming removed 5 bases from V and 2 bases from J, with 6 bases in between. The CDR3 spans 12 residues. For the CDR3, the DNA is TGTGCCAGCAGTCTCTACACAGATACGCAGTATTTT. This translates into CASSLYTDTQYF.